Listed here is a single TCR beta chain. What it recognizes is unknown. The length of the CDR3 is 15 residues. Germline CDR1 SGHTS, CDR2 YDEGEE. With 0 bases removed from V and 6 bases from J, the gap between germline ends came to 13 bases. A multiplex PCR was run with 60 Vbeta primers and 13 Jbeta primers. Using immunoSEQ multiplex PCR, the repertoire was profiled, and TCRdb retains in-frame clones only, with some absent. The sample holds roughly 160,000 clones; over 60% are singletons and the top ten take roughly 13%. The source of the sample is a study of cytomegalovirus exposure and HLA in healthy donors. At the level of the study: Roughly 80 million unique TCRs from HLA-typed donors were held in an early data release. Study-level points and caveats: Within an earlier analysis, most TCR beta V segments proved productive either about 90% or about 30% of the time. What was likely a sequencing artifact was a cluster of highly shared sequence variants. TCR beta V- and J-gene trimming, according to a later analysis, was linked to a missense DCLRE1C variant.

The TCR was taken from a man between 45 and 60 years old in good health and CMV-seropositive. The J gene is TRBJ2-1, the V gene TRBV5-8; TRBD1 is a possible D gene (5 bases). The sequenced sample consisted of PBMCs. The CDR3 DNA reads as TGTGCCAGCAGCTTGGGACAGTACGAGGTCAATGAGCAGTTCTTC. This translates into CASSLGQYEVNEQFF.